The rows below give T cell receptor beta chains drawn from one sample of a study of human T cells and chemical hapten exposure. Each CDR3 protein is one row after TCRdb ran MiXCR on the RACE reads. The table records more than 300,000 distinct CDR3 sequences, 4.5% to 5.5% of them present only once. Sequenced here: whole blood, sampled in connection with sensitization to the hapten diphenylcyclopropenone (DPC). The receptors originated from a woman aged 18-29 years with alopecia areata. Some clones in this sample may be carry-over from other donors' samples. Both conserved end residues are part of each CDR3. A D gene is named only where the DNA matches it firmly. Not every row has a clone size; where given, it reads once, few, many or a size class.

- | TRBJ1-2 | - | TRBV12-3/TRBV12-4 | TGTGCCAGCAATAACGACGGCTCTAGGTACTATGGCTACACCTTC | CASNNDGSRYYGYTF
many | TRBJ2-3 | - | TRBV5-1 | TGCGCCAGCAGCTTGGTGGCAGCTAGCACAGATACGCAGTATTTT | CASSLVAASTDTQYF
few | TRBJ1-6 | - | TRBV25-1 | TGTGCCAGCAGTGAATATAAGGGTTTTAATCTGAATTCACCCCTCCACTTT | CASSEYKGFNLNSPLHF
few | TRBJ2-7 | TRBD2 | TRBV28 | TGTGCCAGCATATCCGGGACTAACTACGAGCAGTACTTC | CASISGTNYEQYF
few | TRBJ2-5 | TRBD2 | TRBV12-3/TRBV12-4 | TGTGCCAGCAGTTTGGTCGCCGGGGGAGGGTATGAAGAGACCCAGTACTTC | CASSLVAGGGYEETQYF
few | TRBJ1-4 | - | TRBV4-3 | TGCGCCAGCAGCCAAGAATTACAGGGCTGGGGTGAGGAAAAACTGTTTTTT | CASSQELQGWGEEKLFF
- | TRBJ1-5 | - | TRBV5-1 | TGCGCCAGCAGCTTGGCCCCTAACAGGGAGGGTCAGCCCCAGCATTTT | CASSLAPNREGQPQHF
large | TRBJ2-3 | TRBD2 | TRBV6-5 | TGTGCCAGCAAGTCTAGCGGTACAGATACGCAGTATTTT | CASKSSGTDTQYF
few | TRBJ1-5 | TRBD1 | TRBV4-2 | TGTGCCAGCAGCCTGGGGGCAGGGGGGAGCAATCAGCCCCAGCATTTT | CASSLGAGGSNQPQHF
- | TRBJ2-7 | - | TRBV6-5 | TGTGCCAGCAGATCCCCAAATGGGGCCGAGCAGTACTTC | CASRSPNGAEQYF
- | TRBJ1-2 | TRBD1 | TRBV29-1 | TGCAGCGTCGATCTACAGGGGGCGCGTTACACCTTC | CSVDLQGARYTF
- | TRBJ2-5 | - | TRBV7-6 | TGTGCCAGCGGCTCCAGGAGTCAAGAGACCCAGTACTTC | CASGSRSQETQYF
few | TRBJ1-2 | TRBD1 | TRBV7-2 | TGTGCCAGCAGCACCCAACAGGGGGCCTTAATCGGCTACACCTTC | CASSTQQGALIGYTF
many | TRBJ2-7 | - | TRBV3-1 | TGTGCCAGCAGCCAAGATCCCGGGGGCGAGCAGTACTTC | CASSQDPGGEQYF
- | TRBJ1-1 | TRBD1 | TRBV6-5 | TGTGCCAGCTTTAGGGGGCTGAACACTGAAGCTTTCTTT | CASFRGLNTEAFF
few | TRBJ2-3 | - | TRBV6-1 | - | CATFGGGTVTTPGYF
many | TRBJ1-6 | TRBD1 | TRBV28 | TGTGCCAGCAGCAAGACTTCCGGGACAGCTAGCTCCTATAATTCACCCCTCCACTTT | CASSKTSGTASSYNSPLHF
many | TRBJ2-2 | TRBD1 | TRBV24-1 | TGTGCCACCAGTGATTCGGGCAGGGGGCGCACCGGGGAGCTGTTTTTT | CATSDSGRGRTGELFF
- | TRBJ1-1 | - | TRBV18 | TGTGCCAGCTCACTGGCCGTTTACACTGAAGCTTTCTTT | CASSLAVYTEAFF
- | TRBJ1-1 | - | TRBV6-2/TRBV6-3 | TGTGCCAGCAGCTATCCAGGGACCGAGTTTGAAGCTTTCTTT | CASSYPGTEFEAFF
- | TRBJ2-4 | - | TRBV6-6 | TGTGCCAGCATGGGGGCCAAAAACATTCAGTACTTC | CASMGAKNIQYF
few | TRBJ2-5 | TRBD2 | TRBV19 | TGTGCCAGTAGTCCTTCGGGACTAGGATTTCCCACACAAGAGACCCAGTACTTC | CASSPSGLGFPTQETQYF
few | TRBJ1-1 | - | TRBV12-3/TRBV12-4 | TGTGCCAGCAGACCCCAGGCGGGACGTCCCACTGAAGCTTTCTTT | CASRPQAGRPTEAFF
- | TRBJ1-6 | - | TRBV9 | TGTGCCAGCAGCGTAGCGGAGCCTAATTCACCCCTCCACTTT | CASSVAEPNSPLHF
- | TRBJ2-1 | - | TRBV10-3 | TGTGCCATCAGTGAGTCGACTAGTGTGGGGATCAATGAGCAGTTCTTC | CAISESTSVGINEQFF
- | TRBJ2-1 | - | TRBV20-1 | TGCAGTGCTAGCCCTTCGACAGAAGCCCACAATGAGCAGTTCTTC | CSASPSTEAHNEQFF
many | TRBJ2-6 | - | TRBV4-3 | TGCGCCAGCAGCCAAGGACCGGGCTCTGGGGCCAACGTCCTGACTTTC | CASSQGPGSGANVLTF
few | TRBJ2-5 | - | TRBV29-1 | TGCAGCTCTCTGCAAGAGACCCAGTACTTC | CSSLQETQYF
few | TRBJ2-3 | - | TRBV6-5 | TGTGCCAGCAAAGGATCGACAGCCCACACAGATACGCAGTATTTT | CASKGSTAHTDTQYF
many | TRBJ2-3 | TRBD2 | TRBV6-5 | TGTGCCAGCAGCACTAGCGGGGGGCGGGTAGATACGCAGTATTTT | CASSTSGGRVDTQYF
- | TRBJ1-5 | TRBD1 | TRBV2 | TGTGCCAGCAGAGCCGGGACAGGGGGCAATCAGCCCCAGCATTTT | CASRAGTGGNQPQHF
few | TRBJ1-5 | - | TRBV27 | TGTGCCAGCAGTCCACTACCGGGTCAGCCCCAGCATTTT | CASSPLPGQPQHF
few | TRBJ1-2 | TRBD1 | TRBV6-5 | TGTGCCAGCAAGATGACAGGGCCCTATGGCTACACCTTC | CASKMTGPYGYTF
many | TRBJ2-7 | - | TRBV18 | TGTGCCAGCTCATCCTTGGCGGCGCCGACCCCCTACGAGCAGTACTTC | CASSSLAAPTPYEQYF
many | TRBJ2-3 | - | TRBV7-6 | TGTGCCAGCAGGGGGGTCCGAGATACGCAGTATTTT | CASRGVRDTQYF
many | TRBJ2-3 | TRBD2 | TRBV29-1 | TGCAGCCACGATAGCGGGGGGTGGGTCACAGATACGCAGTATTTT | CSHDSGGWVTDTQYF
many | TRBJ1-2 | - | TRBV5-5 | TGTGCCAGCAGCTTATACGTTTATGGCTACACCTTC | CASSLYVYGYTF
many | TRBJ2-3 | - | TRBV24-1 | TGTGCCACCAGTGATAGTGGGGGCACAGATACGCAGTATTTT | CATSDSGGTDTQYF
many | TRBJ1-6 | TRBD1 | TRBV10-3 | TGTGCCATCAGTGAGTCAGGGGGCGCTTATTCCCTCCACTTT | CAISESGGAYSLHF
- | TRBJ2-3 | - | TRBV7-8 | TGTGCCAGCAGCGCCTTAGGGACTGACCGCCCGGATACGCAGTATTTT | CASSALGTDRPDTQYF
many | TRBJ1-1 | - | TRBV7-2 | TGTGCCAGCAGCCGGGACCGCCAGAACACTGAAGCTTTCTTT | CASSRDRQNTEAFF
- | TRBJ1-1 | - | TRBV5-6 | TGTGCCAGCAGTTCACAGGTCTCTGAAGCTTTCTTT | CASSSQVSEAFF
many | TRBJ2-5 | TRBD2 | TRBV7-2 | TGTGCCAGCAGTTTTAGCGGGGGAGAGACCCAGTACTTC | CASSFSGGETQYF
many | TRBJ1-6 | - | TRBV28 | TGTGCCAGCAGGGTGGACAGCGTGAATTCACCCCTCCACTTT | CASRVDSVNSPLHF
- | TRBJ1-6 | - | TRBV2 | TGTGCCAGCAGTGAAAGTTTAGGGGTGGAAAATTCACCCCTCCACTTT | CASSESLGVENSPLHF
few | TRBJ1-2 | - | TRBV29-1 | TGCAGCGTTGAAACGGGAAATGGCTACACCTTC | CSVETGNGYTF
- | TRBJ1-1 | - | TRBV29-1 | TGCAGCGTTGGTGTCAGGGGCACTGAAGCTTTCTTT | CSVGVRGTEAFF
few | TRBJ1-3 | - | TRBV9 | TGTGCCAGCAGCGTAGAAGTTGGAAACACCATATATTTT | CASSVEVGNTIYF
- | TRBJ2-3 | - | TRBV2 | TGTGCCAGCAGTGAAACTGGATCGGCGGTTTTGGTAGATACGCAGTATTTT | CASSETGSAVLVDTQYF
few | TRBJ1-3 | - | TRBV28 | TGTGCCAGCAGTTTAAGACGGGAAATTAGGGCGTCTGGAAACACCATATATTTT | CASSLRREIRASGNTIYF
few | TRBJ1-1 | - | TRBV20-1 | TGCAGTGCTAGAGATATACCGAACACTGAAGCTTTCTTT | CSARDIPNTEAFF